The T cell receptor beta chain under discussion was sequenced for a study of tumor and adjacent non-tumor tissue in lung cancer. The wider study: Stage I to III disease affected some 11 men and roughly five women aged about 30 to 85.

A word on this clonotype: Without the conserved terminal phenylalanine or tryptophan, this CDR3 likely stems from a read error.

This CDR3 spans 17 amino acids. In germline, CDR1 is MGHRA, CDR2 YSYEKL. Three rounds of nested PCR, following a modified ARM-PCR protocol, produced the TCRbeta library. Each CDR3 protein is one row after TCRdb ran MiXCR on the multiplex PCR reads. This sample has about 200,000 distinct CDR3 sequences, with roughly 70% found just once. The template was RNA from unsorted bulk tissue. Sequencing input: lung tumor tissue. The chain recombines TRBV4-1 with TRBJ2-2; 9 nucleotides align to TRBD1. This sequence was found in a man aged 55-75 years with non-small cell lung cancer. CDR3 amino acids: CASNQDGTGTRTGELFS. CDR3 nucleotide sequence: TGCGCCAGCAACCAAGATGGGACAGGGACTCGCACCGGGGAGCTGTTTTCT.